This record looks at one T cell receptor beta chain sequence and its context. No antigen is known for it. From the reads, TCRdb called clonotypes with MiXCR, one entry per CDR3 protein. In the table there are 510,000 or so distinct CDR3 sequences, 26% of which are singletons. These data originate in a study of T cell repertoires in cytomegalovirus infection. Study as a whole: Public TCR beta signatures were indicative of both CMV infection and a matching HLA type.

The ends lost 4 bases at V and 4 bases at J; junction bases unmatched: 10. Looked up from germline, CDR1 is SGHNT and CDR2 is YYREEE (reference sequence). The CDR3 runs 15 residues. Overall study results and limits: CMV-specific TCR beta clonotypes restricted by HLA-C were the ones dominating the ex vivo response.

This TCR came from a human donor in good health (CMV status not recorded). Some clones in this sample may be carry-over from other donors' samples. Sequencing was performed on PBMCs. The chain employs TRBV5-4 and TRBJ2-7; the match to TRBD2 covers 8 bases. CDR3 coding DNA: TGTGCCAGCAGCATGCCGGGACTAGAACTTTACGAGCAGTACTTC. It encodes CASSMPGLELYEQYF. Using reference TRBV5-4 and TRBJ2-7 for the parts outside the CDR3, the full variable domain is ETGVTQSPTHLIKTRGQQVTLRCSSQSGHNTVSWYQQALGQGPQFIFQYYREEENGRGNFPPRFSGLQFPNYSSELNVNALELDDSALYLCASSMPGLELYEQYFGPGTRLTVT.